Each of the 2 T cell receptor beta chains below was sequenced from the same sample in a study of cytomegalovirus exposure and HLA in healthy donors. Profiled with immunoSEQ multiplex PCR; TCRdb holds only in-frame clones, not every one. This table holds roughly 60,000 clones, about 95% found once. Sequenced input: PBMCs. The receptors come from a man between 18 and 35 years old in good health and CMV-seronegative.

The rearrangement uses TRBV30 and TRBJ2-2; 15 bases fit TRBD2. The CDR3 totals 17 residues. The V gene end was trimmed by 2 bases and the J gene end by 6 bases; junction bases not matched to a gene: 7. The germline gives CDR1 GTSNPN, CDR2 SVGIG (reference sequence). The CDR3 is CAWSPGRTSGRAGELFF. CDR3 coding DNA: TGTGCCTGGAGTCCAGGACGGACTAGCGGGAGGGCCGGGGAGCTGTTTTTT.

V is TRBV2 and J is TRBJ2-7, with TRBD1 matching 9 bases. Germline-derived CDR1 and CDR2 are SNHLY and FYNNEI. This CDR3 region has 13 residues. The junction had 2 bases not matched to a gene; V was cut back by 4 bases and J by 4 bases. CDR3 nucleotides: TGTGCCAGCAGTGTCGACAGGGGGTACGAGCAGTACTTC. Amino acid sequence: CASSVDRGYEQYF.